This record looks at one T cell receptor beta chain sequence and its context. The antigen is undetermined. The PCR had 60 Vbeta and 13 Jbeta primers. Measured with immunoSEQ multiplex PCR; TCRdb has only the in-frame clones, and not every one. The sample has around 110,000 clones; 8% to 10% are singletons. Trimming shortened V by 5 bases and J by 9 bases, and 13 bases separated the two germline ends. The germline V gene has CDR1 LNHDA and CDR2 SQIVND (reference sequence). The CDR3 spans 12 residues. The record originates from a study of cytomegalovirus exposure and HLA in healthy donors. Overall study findings and caveats: V- and J-gene trimming of TCR beta was linked (in a later analysis) to a missense DCLRE1C variant. An analysis that was carried out later associated about 17,000 TCR beta sequences with HLA alleles at 0.05 false discovery rate. Researchers catalogued 150 or so TCR beta chains as cytomegalovirus-associated.

This sequence was found in a young man in good health and CMV-seronegative. The sequencing sample was made of PBMCs. The chain is built from TRBV19 and TRBJ1-1; D is ambiguous. The CDR3 region is CASSFDREKAFF. The CDR3 DNA is TGTGCCAGTAGTTTCGACCGGGAGAAAGCTTTCTTT.